This is a list of T cell receptor beta chains from one sample in a study of T cells in Graves' hyperthyroidism and ophthalmopathy. MiXCR was run by TCRdb on the multiplex PCR reads, yielding one entry per CDR3 protein. The table shows 300,000 or so distinct CDR3 sequences, with approximately 16% occurring only once. The specimen was blood. The receptors here all came from a man younger than 45 with Graves' hyperthyroidism. Both conserved end residues are part of each CDR3. D genes are given only for firm matches. Not all rows give a size; the values are once, few, many and, for expanded clones, a class.

TRBV15	TRBJ2-7	NA	NA	CATSRAGSSYEQYF	TGTGCCACCAGCAGAGCAGGTAGCTCCTACGAGCAGTACTTC
TRBV10-1	TRBJ1-1	NA	many	CASSGLDRENTEAFF	TGCGCCAGCAGTGGTCTTGACCGAGAAAACACTGAAGCTTTCTTT
TRBV11-2	TRBJ2-6	TRBD1	many	CASSLSGPDRGLTGANVLTF	TGTGCCAGCAGCTTATCGGGTCCGGACAGGGGTTTAACTGGGGCCAACGTCCTGACTTTC
TRBV12-3/TRBV12-4	TRBJ2-5	TRBD1	NA	CASTQQGAATQETQYF	TGTGCCAGCACCCAACAGGGGGCGGCCACCCAAGAGACCCAGTACTTC
TRBV11-2	TRBJ2-1	TRBD2	NA	CASRGGGAYNEQFF	TGTGCCAGCAGGGGGGGGGGTGCCTACAATGAGCAGTTCTTC
TRBV20-1	TRBJ1-5	NA	few	CSARAPSSNQPQHF	TGCAGTGCTAGAGCCCCCAGTAGCAATCAGCCCCAGCATTTT
TRBV4-1	TRBJ2-4	NA	many	CASSQDVVGSAGEIIQYF	TGCGCCAGCAGCCAAGATGTCGTGGGGTCGGCGGGTGAGATCATTCAGTACTTC
TRBV7-9	TRBJ2-7	TRBD2	many	CASSPRVAGGLDEQYF	TGTGCCAGCAGCCCACGGGTCGCGGGAGGGCTCGACGAGCAGTACTTC
TRBV5-1	TRBJ1-1	NA	many	CASSSQGLGNTEAFF	TGCGCCAGCAGCTCTCAGGGGTTAGGGAACACTGAAGCTTTCTTT
TRBV11-2	TRBJ2-2	NA	many	CASSLGASTGELFF	TGTGCCAGCAGCTTAGGGGCTAGCACCGGGGAGCTGTTTTTT
TRBV5-8	TRBJ2-1	TRBD1	few	CASSLSGGTYNEQFF	TGTGCCAGCAGCTTGTCAGGGGGTACCTACAATGAGCAGTTCTTC
TRBV12-3/TRBV12-4	TRBJ2-7	NA	NA	CASSTTTEQYF	TGTGCCAGCAGTACCACCACAGAGCAGTACTTC
TRBV30	TRBJ2-7	NA	NA	CAWDSGATSYEQYF	TGTGCCTGGGATTCCGGGGCTACCAGCTACGAGCAGTACTTC
TRBV15	TRBJ2-1	TRBD1	many	CATSSRQGRSRTVDEQFF	TGTGCCACCAGCAGCCGACAGGGTAGAAGTCGAACCGTGGATGAGCAGTTCTTC
TRBV2	TRBJ2-3	TRBD2	few	CASTPRGVSTDTQYF	TGTGCCAGCACCCCCCGGGGGGTTAGCACAGATACGCAGTATTTT
TRBV15	TRBJ2-7	NA	many	CATSRDIGGEIHEQYF	TGTGCCACCAGCAGAGATATAGGGGGGGAAATACACGAGCAGTACTTC
TRBV20-1	TRBJ2-3	TRBD2	many	CSAGTSGRSGTDTQYF	TGCAGTGCTGGGACTAGCGGGAGAAGTGGAACAGATACGCAGTATTTT